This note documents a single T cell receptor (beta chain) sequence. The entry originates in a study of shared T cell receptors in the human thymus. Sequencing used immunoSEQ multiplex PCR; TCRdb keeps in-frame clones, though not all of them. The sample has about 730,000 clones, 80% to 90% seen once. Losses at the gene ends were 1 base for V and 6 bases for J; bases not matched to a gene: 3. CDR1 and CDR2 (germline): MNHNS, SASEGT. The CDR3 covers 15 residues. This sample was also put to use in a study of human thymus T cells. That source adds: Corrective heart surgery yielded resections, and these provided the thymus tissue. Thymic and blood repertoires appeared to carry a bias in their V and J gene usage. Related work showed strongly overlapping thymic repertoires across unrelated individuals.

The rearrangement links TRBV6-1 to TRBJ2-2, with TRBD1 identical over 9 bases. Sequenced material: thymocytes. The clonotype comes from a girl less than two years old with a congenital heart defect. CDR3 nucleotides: TGTGCCAGCAGTGAAGAAGGGACAGGGCCCGGGGAGCTGTTTTTT. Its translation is CASSEEGTGPGELFF.